This TCR beta chain comes out of a study of cytomegalovirus exposure and HLA in healthy donors. The primer mix had 60 Vbeta and 13 Jbeta primers. The assay was immunoSEQ multiplex PCR, and TCRdb's table has in-frame clones only and misses some. Among about 90,000 clones, around 78% were seen once, and the ten largest hold approximately 4.6%. The CDR3 loop spans 12 amino acids. Germline V gene data show CDR1 as SGHVS and CDR2 as FNYEAQ. V was trimmed by 5 bases and J by 10 bases, leaving 12 bases between them. The V gene is TRBV7-6, the J gene TRBJ2-1, with D maybe TRBD1 (6 bases). This receptor was obtained from a woman in her thirties or forties in good health and CMV-seropositive. Specimen: PBMCs. DNA of the CDR3: TGTGCCAGCAGCCCAGGGGTTAGCGAGCAGTTCTTC. The encoded protein is CASSPGVSEQFF.